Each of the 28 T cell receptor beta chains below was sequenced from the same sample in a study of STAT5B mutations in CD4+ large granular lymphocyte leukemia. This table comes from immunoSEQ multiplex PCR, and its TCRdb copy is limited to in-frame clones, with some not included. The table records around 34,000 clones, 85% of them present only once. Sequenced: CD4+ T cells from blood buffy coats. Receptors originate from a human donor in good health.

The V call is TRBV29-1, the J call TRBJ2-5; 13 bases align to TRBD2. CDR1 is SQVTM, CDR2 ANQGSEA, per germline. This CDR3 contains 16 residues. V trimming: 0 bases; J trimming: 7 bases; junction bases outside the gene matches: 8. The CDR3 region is CSVEDGGLAGVGTQYF. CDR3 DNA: TGCAGCGTTGAAGATGGAGGACTAGCGGGAGTGGGGACCCAGTACTTC.

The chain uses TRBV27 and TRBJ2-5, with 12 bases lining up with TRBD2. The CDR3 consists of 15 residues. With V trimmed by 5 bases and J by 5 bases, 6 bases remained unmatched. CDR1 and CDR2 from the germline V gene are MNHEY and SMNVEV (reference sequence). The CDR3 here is CASSGRLAGDETQYF. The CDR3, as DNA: TGTGCCAGCAGTGGACGACTAGCGGGAGATGAGACCCAGTACTTC.

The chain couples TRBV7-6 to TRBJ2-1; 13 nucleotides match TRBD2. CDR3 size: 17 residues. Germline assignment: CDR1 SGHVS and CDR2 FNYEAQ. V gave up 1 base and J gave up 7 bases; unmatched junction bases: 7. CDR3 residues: CASSLVGGTSGTNEQFF. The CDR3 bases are TGTGCCAGCAGCTTAGTTGGCGGGACTAGCGGGACGAATGAGCAGTTCTTC.

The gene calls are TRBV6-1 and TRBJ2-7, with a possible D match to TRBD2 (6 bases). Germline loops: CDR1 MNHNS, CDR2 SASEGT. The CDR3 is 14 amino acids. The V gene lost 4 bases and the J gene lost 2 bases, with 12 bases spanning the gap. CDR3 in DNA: TGTGCCAGCAGTGGGGGACTTAGGGCCTACGAGCAGTACTTC. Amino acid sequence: CASSGGLRAYEQYF.

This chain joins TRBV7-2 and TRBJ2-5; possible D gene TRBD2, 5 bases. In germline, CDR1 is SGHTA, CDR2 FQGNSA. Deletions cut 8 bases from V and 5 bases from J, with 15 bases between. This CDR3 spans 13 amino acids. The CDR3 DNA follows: TGTGCCAGCCTCCGAGGGATCACGGAGACCCAGTACTTC. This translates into CASLRGITETQYF.

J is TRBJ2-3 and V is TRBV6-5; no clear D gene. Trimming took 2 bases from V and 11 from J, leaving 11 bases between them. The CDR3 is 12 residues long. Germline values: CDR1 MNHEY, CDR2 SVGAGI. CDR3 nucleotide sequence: TGTGCCAGCAGTTACGGCACCAGCAAGCAGTATTTT. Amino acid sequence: CASSYGTSKQYF.

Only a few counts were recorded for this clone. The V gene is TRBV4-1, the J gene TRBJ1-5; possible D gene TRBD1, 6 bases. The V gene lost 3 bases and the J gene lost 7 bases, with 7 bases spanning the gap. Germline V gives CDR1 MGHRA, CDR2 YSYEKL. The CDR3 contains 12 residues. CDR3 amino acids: CASSHQGQPQHF. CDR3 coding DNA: TGCGCCAGCAGCCACCAGGGGCAGCCCCAGCATTTT.

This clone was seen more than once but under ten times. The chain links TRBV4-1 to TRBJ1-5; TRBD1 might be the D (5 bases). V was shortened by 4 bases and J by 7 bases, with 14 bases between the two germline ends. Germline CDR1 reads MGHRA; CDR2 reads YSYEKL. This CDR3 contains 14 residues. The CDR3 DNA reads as TGCGCCAGCAGCCGACTGGGGACGTACCAGCCCCAGCATTTT. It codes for CASSRLGTYQPQHF.

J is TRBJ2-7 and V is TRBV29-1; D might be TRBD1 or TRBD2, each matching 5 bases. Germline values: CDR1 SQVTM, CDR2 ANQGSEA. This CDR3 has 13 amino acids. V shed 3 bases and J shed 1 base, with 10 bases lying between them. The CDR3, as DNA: TGCAGCGTTGACTTGGGGGATTCCTACGAGCAGTACTTC. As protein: CSVDLGDSYEQYF.

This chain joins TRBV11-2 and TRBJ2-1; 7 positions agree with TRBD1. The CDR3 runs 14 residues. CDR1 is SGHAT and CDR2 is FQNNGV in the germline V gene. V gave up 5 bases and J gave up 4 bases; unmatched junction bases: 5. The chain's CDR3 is CASSEGAEYNEQFF. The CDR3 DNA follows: TGTGCCAGCAGCGAGGGGGCGGAGTACAATGAGCAGTTCTTC. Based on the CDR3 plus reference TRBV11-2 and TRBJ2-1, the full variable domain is EAGVAQSPRYKIIEKRQSVAFWCNPISGHATLYWYQQILGQGPKLLIQFQNNGVVDDSQLPKDRFSAERLKGVDSTLKIQPAKLEDSAVYLCASSEGAEYNEQFFGPGTRLTVL.

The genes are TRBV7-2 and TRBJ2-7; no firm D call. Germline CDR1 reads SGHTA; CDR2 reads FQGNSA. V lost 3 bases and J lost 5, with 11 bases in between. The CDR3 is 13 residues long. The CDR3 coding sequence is TGTGCCAGCAGCTTTAGTGAAGGGAACGAGCAGTACTTC. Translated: CASSFSEGNEQYF.

CDR3 amino acids: CASSFTGPTEAFF. The CDR3 DNA follows: TGCGCCAGCAGCTTCACAGGCCCCACTGAAGCTTTCTTT. This sequence joins TRBV5-1 and TRBJ1-1; D may be TRBD1 (5 bases). There are 13 residues in the CDR3. The V end lost 2 bases, the J end lost 4 bases, and 9 bases lay between the germline ends. Germline assignment: CDR1 SGHRS and CDR2 YFSETQ.

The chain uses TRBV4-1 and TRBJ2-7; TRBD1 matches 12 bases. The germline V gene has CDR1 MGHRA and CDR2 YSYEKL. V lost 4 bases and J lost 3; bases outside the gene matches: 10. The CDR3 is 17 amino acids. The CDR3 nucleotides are TGCGCCAGCAGCCGCGGCGGGGGGACAGGGGGCTTCTACGAGCAGTACTTC. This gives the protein CASSRGGGTGGFYEQYF.

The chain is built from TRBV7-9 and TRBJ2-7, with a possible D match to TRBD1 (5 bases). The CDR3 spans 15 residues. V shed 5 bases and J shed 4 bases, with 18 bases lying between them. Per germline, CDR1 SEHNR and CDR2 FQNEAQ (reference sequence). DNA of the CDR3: TGTGCCAGCAGCAGGGGTCCTCGATCCCCGTACGAGCAGTACTTC. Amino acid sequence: CASSRGPRSPYEQYF.

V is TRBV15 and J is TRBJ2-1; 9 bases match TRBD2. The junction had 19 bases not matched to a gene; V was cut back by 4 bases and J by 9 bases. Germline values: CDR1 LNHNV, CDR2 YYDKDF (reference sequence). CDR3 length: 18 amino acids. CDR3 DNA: TGTGCCACCAGCACATACGGGACACGTTCTAGCGGGAAGGGTGAGCAGTTCTTC. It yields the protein CATSTYGTRSSGKGEQFF.

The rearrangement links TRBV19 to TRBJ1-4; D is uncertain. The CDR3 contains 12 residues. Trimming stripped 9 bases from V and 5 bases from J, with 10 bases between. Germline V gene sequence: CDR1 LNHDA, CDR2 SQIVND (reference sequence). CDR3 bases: TGTGCCAGCCAACGCAAGAATGAAAAACTGTTTTTT. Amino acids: CASQRKNEKLFF.

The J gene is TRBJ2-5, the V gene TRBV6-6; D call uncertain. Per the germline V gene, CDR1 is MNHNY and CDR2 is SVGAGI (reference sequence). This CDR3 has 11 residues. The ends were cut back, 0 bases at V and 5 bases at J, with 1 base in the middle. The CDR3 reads CASSYSETQYF. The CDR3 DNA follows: TGTGCCAGCAGTTACTCGGAGACCCAGTACTTC.

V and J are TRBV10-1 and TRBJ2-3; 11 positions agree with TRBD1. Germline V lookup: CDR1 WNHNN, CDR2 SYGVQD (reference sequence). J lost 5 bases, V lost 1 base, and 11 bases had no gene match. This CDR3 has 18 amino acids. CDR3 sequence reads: CASSEFLLGQGERDTQYF. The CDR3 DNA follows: TGCGCCAGCAGTGAGTTCTTATTGGGACAGGGGGAGAGAGATACGCAGTATTTT.

The CDR3 sequence is CASSSGTPYGYTF. CDR3 nucleotides: TGTGCCAGTAGTTCCGGGACGCCCTATGGCTACACCTTC. The chain links TRBV19 to TRBJ1-2; weak D call: TRBD1 (5 bases). V dropped 5 bases and J dropped 4 bases, with 11 bases sitting between them. Germline values: CDR1 LNHDA, CDR2 SQIVND (reference sequence). There are 13 residues in the CDR3.

Here the CDR3 DNA reads TGTGCCAGCAGTCCCGGGACCTGGAGCGAGCAGTACTTC. It specifies CASSPGTWSEQYF. The V call is TRBV28, the J call TRBJ2-7; D is tentatively TRBD1 or TRBD2 (5 bases each). The CDR3 totals 13 residues. V was trimmed by 5 bases and J by 6 bases, leaving 14 bases between them. Per germline, CDR1 MDHEN and CDR2 SYDVKM.

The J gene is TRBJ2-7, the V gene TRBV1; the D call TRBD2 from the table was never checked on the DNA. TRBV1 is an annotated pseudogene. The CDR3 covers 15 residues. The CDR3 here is CTSSPTSGSSYEQYF. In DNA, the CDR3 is TGCACCAGCAGCCCAACTAGCGGGAGCTCCTACGAGCAGTACTTC.

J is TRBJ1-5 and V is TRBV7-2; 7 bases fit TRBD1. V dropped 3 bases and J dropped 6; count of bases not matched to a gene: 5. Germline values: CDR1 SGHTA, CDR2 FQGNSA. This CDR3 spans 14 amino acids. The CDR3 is CASSFRQGGQPQHF. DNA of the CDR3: TGTGCCAGCAGCTTCCGGCAGGGGGGTCAGCCCCAGCATTTT.

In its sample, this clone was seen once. Here the CDR3 reads CSAPGLAGGRTYNEQFF. The CDR3 region has the DNA TGCAGCGCCCCCGGGCTAGCGGGAGGGCGGACCTACAATGAGCAGTTCTTC. The J gene is TRBJ2-1, the V gene TRBV29-1, with 12 bases that match TRBD2. The length of the CDR3 is 17 residues. Germline V gives CDR1 SQVTM, CDR2 ANQGSEA. The V segment lost 7 bases and the J segment 2 bases; nucleotides outside the gene matches: 12.

CDR3 DNA: TGTGCCAGCAGTCCCTCCGGGACCTCCGCCCGCGAGCAGTTCTTC. It specifies CASSPSGTSAREQFF. J is TRBJ2-1 and V is TRBV25-1, with D perhaps assigned TRBD1 or TRBD2 (5 bases each). V lost 5 bases, J lost 10 bases, and 21 bases lay in between. Germline V gene lookup returns CDR1 MGHDK and CDR2 SYGVNS. The CDR3 runs to 15 residues.

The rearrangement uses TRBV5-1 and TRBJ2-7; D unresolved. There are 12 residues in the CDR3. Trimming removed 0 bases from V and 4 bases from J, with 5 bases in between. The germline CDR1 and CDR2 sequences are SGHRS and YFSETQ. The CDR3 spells CASSLDGYEQYF. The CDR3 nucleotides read TGCGCCAGCAGCTTGGACGGTTACGAGCAGTACTTC.

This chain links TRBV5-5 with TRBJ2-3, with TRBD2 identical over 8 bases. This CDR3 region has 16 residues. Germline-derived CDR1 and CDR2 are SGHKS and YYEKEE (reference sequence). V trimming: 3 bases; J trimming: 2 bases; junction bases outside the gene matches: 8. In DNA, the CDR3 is TGTGCCAGCAGCTCTCCCGCTAGCGGGTTCACAGATACGCAGTATTTT. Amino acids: CASSSPASGFTDTQYF.

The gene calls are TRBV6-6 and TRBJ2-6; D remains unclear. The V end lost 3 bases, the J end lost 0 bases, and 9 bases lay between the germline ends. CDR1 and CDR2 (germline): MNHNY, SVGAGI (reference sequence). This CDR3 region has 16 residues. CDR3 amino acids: CASSYPYRSGANVLTF. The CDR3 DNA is TGTGCCAGCAGTTATCCTTACCGCTCTGGGGCCAACGTCCTGACTTTC.

The CDR3 is CAWSIETQYF. The CDR3 region has the DNA TGTGCCTGGAGTATCGAGACCCAGTACTTC. The chain couples TRBV30 to TRBJ2-5, with D unclear. V lost 2 bases to trimming and J lost 5 bases, with 3 bases between them. The germline CDR1 and CDR2 sequences are GTSNPN and SVGIG (reference sequence). This CDR3 has 10 amino acids.